These T cell receptor beta chains were read from a single sample in a study of blood T cells in healthy people across ages. TCRdb reanalysed the 5' RACE reads using MiXCR and keeps one entry per CDR3 protein. The repertoire holds 800,000 to 1,300,000 distinct CDR3 sequences, with 25% as singletons. These data are also associated with another study on T cells of mothers and their children.

The sequencing input was blood. The receptors shown here come from a girl aged 2 to 9 in good health. Each CDR3 is given with its conserved first and last residue. Fields, in order: V gene, clone size, D gene, J gene, CDR3 DNA, CDR3 protein. A D gene is named only where the DNA matches it firmly. Part of the rows lack a size; the others show once, few, many or a class for expanded clones.

v_gene: TRBV9; abundance: few; d_gene: -; j_gene: TRBJ1-5; CDR3nt: TGTGCCAGCAGCGTAGGGGGGGCTGGTCAGCCCCAGCATTTT; CDR3aa: CASSVGGAGQPQHF
v_gene: TRBV7-3; abundance: few; d_gene: TRBD2; j_gene: TRBJ2-3; CDR3nt: TGTGCCAGCAGCTTAATAGCGGGGGGGAACACAGATACGCAGTATTTT; CDR3aa: CASSLIAGGNTDTQYF
v_gene: TRBV7-2; abundance: few; d_gene: -; j_gene: TRBJ1-5; CDR3nt: TGTGCCAGCAGCCTGATAGGGGCTGGGCAGCCCCAGCATTTT; CDR3aa: CASSLIGAGQPQHF
v_gene: TRBV6-2/TRBV6-3; abundance: -; d_gene: TRBD2; j_gene: TRBJ2-5; CDR3nt: TGTGCCAGCAGTTACTCACCCCTAGCGGCCCCGGAGACCCAGTACTTC; CDR3aa: CASSYSPLAAPETQYF
v_gene: TRBV14; abundance: -; d_gene: -; j_gene: TRBJ2-3; CDR3nt: TGTGCCAGCAGCCAAGAGCCCTATTCTCCGGATACGCAGTATTTT; CDR3aa: CASSQEPYSPDTQYF
v_gene: TRBV20-1; abundance: -; d_gene: TRBD1; j_gene: TRBJ1-2; CDR3nt: TGCAGTGCCTGGACAGGGGTGGACTATGGCTACACCTTC; CDR3aa: CSAWTGVDYGYTF
v_gene: TRBV2; abundance: once; d_gene: TRBD1; j_gene: TRBJ2-7; CDR3nt: TGTGCCAGCAGCCCCGGGACAGCCCTGCGGGAGTACTTC; CDR3aa: CASSPGTALREYF
v_gene: TRBV7-2; abundance: -; d_gene: -; j_gene: TRBJ1-1; CDR3nt: TGTGCCAGCAGCTTAATCCCCCGCGATGAAGCTTTCTTT; CDR3aa: CASSLIPRDEAFF
v_gene: TRBV7-2; abundance: -; d_gene: -; j_gene: TRBJ2-7; CDR3nt: TGTGCCAGCAGCTTAGCGTTTAACTACGAGCAGTACTTC; CDR3aa: CASSLAFNYEQYF
v_gene: TRBV7-2; abundance: -; d_gene: TRBD1; j_gene: TRBJ2-4; CDR3nt: TGTGCCAGCAGCTCCCTGCCGACAGGGCCCAAAAACATTCAGTACTTC; CDR3aa: CASSSLPTGPKNIQYF
v_gene: TRBV7-9; abundance: -; d_gene: -; j_gene: TRBJ1-3; CDR3nt: TGTGCCAGCAGCTTAGTCTTATCGGGGTCTGGAAACACCATATATTTT; CDR3aa: CASSLVLSGSGNTIYF
v_gene: TRBV5-1; abundance: few; d_gene: -; j_gene: TRBJ2-5; CDR3nt: TGCGCCAGCAGCTTGTCACGCTCGGGTTATGGAGAGACCCAGTACTTC; CDR3aa: CASSLSRSGYGETQYF
v_gene: TRBV7-9; abundance: few; d_gene: TRBD1; j_gene: TRBJ2-3; CDR3nt: TGTGCCAGCAGCTTCAGTGGACAGGAGGCGAAAGATACGCAGTATTTT; CDR3aa: CASSFSGQEAKDTQYF
v_gene: TRBV5-1; abundance: -; d_gene: -; j_gene: TRBJ1-2; CDR3nt: TGCGCCAGCAGCTTGGCTCCAGCAACGAAACACTATGGCTACACCTTC; CDR3aa: CASSLAPATKHYGYTF
v_gene: TRBV3-1; abundance: -; d_gene: TRBD1; j_gene: TRBJ1-2; CDR3nt: TGTGCCAGCAGCCAACGGACAGGGGGGGTTGAGAGCTACACCTTC; CDR3aa: CASSQRTGGVESYTF
v_gene: TRBV4-1; abundance: -; d_gene: -; j_gene: TRBJ1-4; CDR3nt: TGCGCCAGCAGCCAACTCTACAGGGTGGAAGAAAAACTGTTTTTT; CDR3aa: CASSQLYRVEEKLFF
v_gene: TRBV20-1; abundance: few; d_gene: TRBD1; j_gene: TRBJ2-5; CDR3nt: TGCAGTGCCGATTCCCCGGACAGGGAACAAGAGACCCAGTACTTC; CDR3aa: CSADSPDREQETQYF
v_gene: TRBV29-1; abundance: few; d_gene: TRBD1; j_gene: TRBJ2-1; CDR3nt: TGCAGCGTTGAAGACCCACGACAGGGCGATGAGCAGTTCTTC; CDR3aa: CSVEDPRQGDEQFF
v_gene: TRBV20-1; abundance: -; d_gene: -; j_gene: TRBJ1-2; CDR3nt: TGCAGTGCTAGACCCTATGCCGAGCAGGGAGTCTATGGCTACACCTTC; CDR3aa: CSARPYAEQGVYGYTF
v_gene: TRBV7-8; abundance: -; d_gene: -; j_gene: TRBJ2-5; CDR3nt: TGTGCCAGCAGCTACCGGACTGGGGAAGAGACCCAGTACTTC; CDR3aa: CASSYRTGEETQYF
v_gene: TRBV12-3/TRBV12-4; abundance: -; d_gene: -; j_gene: TRBJ1-2; CDR3nt: TGTGCCAGCAGTTTGGAGCACCGGGGTGGCTACACCTTC; CDR3aa: CASSLEHRGGYTF
v_gene: TRBV6-5; abundance: -; d_gene: -; j_gene: TRBJ2-5; CDR3nt: TGTGCCAGCGTTTTTTCGACGTCCCCCCAAGAGACCCAGTACTTC; CDR3aa: CASVFSTSPQETQYF
v_gene: TRBV5-1; abundance: -; d_gene: TRBD2; j_gene: TRBJ2-3; CDR3nt: TGCGCCAGCACCCCGAGCGGGGGGGCTTTCTCGAATACGCAGTATTTT; CDR3aa: CASTPSGGAFSNTQYF
v_gene: TRBV6-2/TRBV6-3; abundance: -; d_gene: -; j_gene: TRBJ1-1; CDR3nt: TGTGCCAGCAGTAATTCGAGACGCACTGAAGCTTTCTTT; CDR3aa: CASSNSRRTEAFF
v_gene: TRBV29-1; abundance: -; d_gene: -; j_gene: TRBJ2-7; CDR3nt: TGCAGCGTTACCTCCGAGGGCTACGAGCAGTACTTC; CDR3aa: CSVTSEGYEQYF
v_gene: TRBV11-3; abundance: few; d_gene: TRBD1; j_gene: TRBJ2-1; CDR3nt: TGTGCCAGCAGCGTCGCCGGGACAGGGGCTCTGTACAATGAGCAGTTCTTC; CDR3aa: CASSVAGTGALYNEQFF
v_gene: TRBV7-8; abundance: few; d_gene: -; j_gene: TRBJ1-2; CDR3nt: TGTGCCAGCAGCTTAGAGGGAGGAACTAACTATGGCTACACCTTC; CDR3aa: CASSLEGGTNYGYTF
v_gene: TRBV10-3; abundance: -; d_gene: -; j_gene: TRBJ1-2; CDR3nt: TGTGCCATCAGTGAATATAACAAGGAGGAGGGCTACACCTTC; CDR3aa: CAISEYNKEEGYTF
v_gene: TRBV11-3; abundance: -; d_gene: -; j_gene: TRBJ1-2; CDR3nt: TGTGCCAGCAGCCCAAGACAGACCAATAACTATGGCTACACCTTC; CDR3aa: CASSPRQTNNYGYTF
v_gene: TRBV5-6; abundance: -; d_gene: TRBD1; j_gene: TRBJ2-6; CDR3nt: TGTGCCAGCGAGACAGGGGATGGGGCCAACGTCCTGACTTTC; CDR3aa: CASETGDGANVLTF
v_gene: TRBV7-2; abundance: -; d_gene: -; j_gene: TRBJ2-7; CDR3nt: TGTGCCAGCAGCTTGCTCGTGACCCCGGGCGAGCAGTACTTC; CDR3aa: CASSLLVTPGEQYF
v_gene: TRBV29-1; abundance: -; d_gene: -; j_gene: TRBJ1-1; CDR3nt: TGCAGCGCCCTAGTCGAAGGGAACACTGAAGCTTTCTTT; CDR3aa: CSALVEGNTEAFF
v_gene: TRBV27; abundance: -; d_gene: -; j_gene: TRBJ1-5; CDR3nt: TGTGCCAGCAGTTCATCAGGACATCAGCCCCAGCATTTT; CDR3aa: CASSSSGHQPQHF
v_gene: TRBV2; abundance: -; d_gene: -; j_gene: TRBJ2-1; CDR3nt: TGTGCCAGCAGTGGGGCAGGGTGGTCCTACAATGAGCAGTTCTTC; CDR3aa: CASSGAGWSYNEQFF
v_gene: TRBV11-3; abundance: -; d_gene: -; j_gene: TRBJ2-1; CDR3nt: TGTGCCAGCAGCTTAGGTTCCTTGAGTGAGCAGTTCTTC; CDR3aa: CASSLGSLSEQFF
v_gene: TRBV12-3/TRBV12-4; abundance: -; d_gene: -; j_gene: TRBJ1-6; CDR3nt: TGTGCCAGCAGTTTAGCGCCCAGGGGCTATAATTCACCCCTCCACTTT; CDR3aa: CASSLAPRGYNSPLHF
v_gene: TRBV12-5; abundance: many; d_gene: -; j_gene: TRBJ2-7; CDR3nt: TGTGCTAGTGGCCTCACATCTTACGAGCAGTACTTC; CDR3aa: CASGLTSYEQYF
v_gene: TRBV2; abundance: few; d_gene: -; j_gene: TRBJ2-7; CDR3nt: TGTGCCAGCAGAAACCCGGTGGGCTACGAGCAGTACTTC; CDR3aa: CASRNPVGYEQYF
v_gene: TRBV27; abundance: few; d_gene: -; j_gene: TRBJ1-5; CDR3nt: TGTGCCAGCAGTCGTCTGGGAAATCAGCCCCAGCATTTT; CDR3aa: CASSRLGNQPQHF